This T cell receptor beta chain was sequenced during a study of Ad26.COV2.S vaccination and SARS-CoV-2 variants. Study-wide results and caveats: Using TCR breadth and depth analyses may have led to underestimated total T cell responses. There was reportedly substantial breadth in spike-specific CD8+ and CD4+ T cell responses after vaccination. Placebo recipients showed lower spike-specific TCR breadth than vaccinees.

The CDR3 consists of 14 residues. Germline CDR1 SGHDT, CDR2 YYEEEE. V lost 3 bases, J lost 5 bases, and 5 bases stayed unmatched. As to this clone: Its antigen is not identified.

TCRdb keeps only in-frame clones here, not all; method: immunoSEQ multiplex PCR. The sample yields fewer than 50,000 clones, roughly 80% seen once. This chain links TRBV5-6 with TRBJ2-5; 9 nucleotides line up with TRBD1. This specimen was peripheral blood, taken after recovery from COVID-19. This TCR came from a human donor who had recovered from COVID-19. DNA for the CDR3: TGTGCCAGCAGCTCGGGACAGGGTTACGAGACCCAGTACTTC. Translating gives CASSSGQGYETQYF. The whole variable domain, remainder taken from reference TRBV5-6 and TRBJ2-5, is DAGVTQSPTHLIKTRGQQVTLRCSPKSGHDTVSWYQQALGQGPQFIFQYYEEEERQRGNFPDRFSGHQFPNYSSELNVNALLLGDSALYLCASSSGQGYETQYFGPGTRLLVL.